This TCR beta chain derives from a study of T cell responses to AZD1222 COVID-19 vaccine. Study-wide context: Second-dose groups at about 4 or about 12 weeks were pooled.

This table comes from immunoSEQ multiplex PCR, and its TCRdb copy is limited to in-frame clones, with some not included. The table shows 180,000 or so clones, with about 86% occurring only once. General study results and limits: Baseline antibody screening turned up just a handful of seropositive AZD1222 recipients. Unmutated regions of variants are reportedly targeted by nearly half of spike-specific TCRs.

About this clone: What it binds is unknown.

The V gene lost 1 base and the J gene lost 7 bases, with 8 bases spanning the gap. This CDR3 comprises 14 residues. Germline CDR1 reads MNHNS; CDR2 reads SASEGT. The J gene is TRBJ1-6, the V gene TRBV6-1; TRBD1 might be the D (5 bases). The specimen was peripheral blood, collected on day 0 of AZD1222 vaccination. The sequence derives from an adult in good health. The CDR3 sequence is CASSEGRGNSPLHF. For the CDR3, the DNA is TGTGCCAGCAGTGAAGGAAGGGGAAATTCACCCCTCCACTTT.